This T cell receptor beta chain was captured by sequencing in a study of T cell changes during pregnancy in multiple sclerosis (dated by TCRdb to between 2019 and 2020). With regard to the full study: Changes in the T cell repertoire over the course of pregnancy were examined in this study in women with multiple sclerosis.

The germline V gene yields SGHRS for CDR1 and YFSETQ for CDR2. The V end gives up 4 bases and the J end 5 bases, leaving 8 bases in the junction not matched to a gene. The cysteine opens and the phenylalanine closes a CDR3 of 15 amino acids. Solely the CDR3 DNA is kept, with 45 bases framed from the first base. The library was produced with the immunoSEQ multiplex PCR assay. The immuneACCESS repertoire file appears here via TCRdb, limited to in-frame rearrangements. These files lack a portion of the clones; in checked studies, under half of the deficit traces to unresolved V genes, and the cause of the others is not known. The sample table records about 36,000 clones; 93% of these occur just once. 0.41% of the sample is held by the ten biggest clonotypes. A remark on this clone: The antigen this receptor binds is unknown. The input lacks base qualities; no much larger clone sits a single base away.

The origin of this receptor is a female donor with multiple sclerosis, enrolled in a pregnancy study. The sequence joins TRBV5-1 to TRBJ2-5, with 10 junctional bases fitting TRBD1. The input for sequencing was CD4+ T cells from peripheral blood mononuclear cells, taken in the first trimester of pregnancy. Here the CDR3 is given as CASSPPGQGGETQYF. In nucleotides, the sequence is TGCGCCAGCAGCCCTCCCGGACAGGGGGGCGAGACCCAGTACTTC.